The sequence of this TCR beta chain was determined in a study of cytomegalovirus exposure and HLA in healthy donors. General observations from the study: Later analysis demonstrated an association between a missense DCLRE1C variant and TCR beta V- and J-gene trimming.

V lost 6 bases, J lost 5 bases, and 9 bases stayed unmatched. The CDR3 is 14 amino acids. The germline CDR1 and CDR2 sequences are MNHEY and SVGAGI. Remarks on this clone: Its specificity is not known.

Primers for the PCR totalled 60 Vbeta and 13 Jbeta. Only in-frame clones appear in the TCRdb table, and some are missing; sequencing was by immunoSEQ multiplex PCR. There are 95,000 to 150,000 clones in the sample; almost 85% occur only once, and 1.5% lies in the top ten. The source material was PBMCs. This clonotype was obtained from a young woman in good health and CMV-seronegative. This chain uses TRBV6-5 with TRBJ1-2; 7 bases line up with TRBD1. This chain's CDR3 is CASRTDRARYGYTF. The CDR3 DNA is TGTGCCAGCAGAACAGACAGGGCGAGGTATGGCTACACCTTC.